The rows below give T cell receptor beta chains drawn from one sample of a study of graft-versus-host responses after intestinal transplantation. These TCRs' antigens remain unknown. Repertoires were generated with immunoSEQ multiplex PCR, while TCRdb's copy carries only in-frame clones and drops some. Of tens of thousands of clones detected, about 80% appear once; the ten largest clones hold around 20%. Here the sequenced sample was unstimulated CD8+ T cells sorted from spleen or lymph node cells, taken before intestinal transplant. The receptors were sampled from a human donor who received an intestinal transplant. Both conserved end residues are part of each CDR3.

V gene,J gene,CDR3 length,CDR3 protein
TRBV11-3,TRBJ2-6,15,CASSSGDSGANVLTF
TRBV5-4,TRBJ1-6,14,CASSWGGNNSPLHF
TRBV11-2,TRBJ2-1,11,CASSSDSEQFF
TRBV7-9,TRBJ2-7,15,CASSLGTGGGYEQYF
TRBV23-1,TRBJ2-7,16,CASSLRDRAVFGEQYF
TRBV5-3,TRBJ1-1,11,CARYRGTEAFF
TRBV28,TRBJ2-7,14,CASSPGLAALEQYF
TRBV5-4,TRBJ2-5,15,CASSPGTGDRKTQYF
TRBV13,TRBJ1-3,16,CASSLAGALDGNTIYF
TRBV27,TRBJ2-1,20,CASSFPPGGGFPSSYNEQFF
TRBV13,TRBJ1-4,15,CASSSPGTGHEKLFF
TRBV27,TRBJ2-2,15,CASSLYPGNTGELFF
TRBV6-5,TRBJ2-1,15,CASSKDVEGHNEQFF
TRBV27,TRBJ2-1,13,CASSIDKSLEQFF